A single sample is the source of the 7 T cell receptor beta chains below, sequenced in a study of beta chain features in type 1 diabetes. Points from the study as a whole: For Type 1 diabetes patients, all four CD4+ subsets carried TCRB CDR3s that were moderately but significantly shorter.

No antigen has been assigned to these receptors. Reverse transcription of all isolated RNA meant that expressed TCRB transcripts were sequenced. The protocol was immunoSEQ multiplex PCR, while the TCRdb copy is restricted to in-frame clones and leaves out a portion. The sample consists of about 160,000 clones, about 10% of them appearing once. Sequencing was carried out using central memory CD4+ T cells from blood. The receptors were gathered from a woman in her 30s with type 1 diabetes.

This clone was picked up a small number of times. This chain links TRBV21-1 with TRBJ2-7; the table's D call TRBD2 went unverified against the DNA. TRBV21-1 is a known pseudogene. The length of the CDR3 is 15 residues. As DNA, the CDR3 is TGTGCCAGCAGCAGGGGGCTAGCGGACTATTACGAGCAGTACTTC. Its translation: CASSRGLADYYEQYF.

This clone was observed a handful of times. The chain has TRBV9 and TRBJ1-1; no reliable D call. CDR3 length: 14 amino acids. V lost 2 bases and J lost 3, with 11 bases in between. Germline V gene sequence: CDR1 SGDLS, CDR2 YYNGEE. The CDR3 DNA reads TGTGCCAGCAGCGTGGCCTGGGGAGACACTGAAGCTTTCTTT. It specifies CASSVAWGDTEAFF. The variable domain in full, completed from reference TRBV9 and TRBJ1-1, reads DSGVTQTPKHLITATGQRVTLRCSPRSGDLSVYWYQQSLDQGLQFLIQYYNGEERAKGNILERFSAQQFPDLHSELNLSSLELGDSALYFCASSVAWGDTEAFFGQGTRLTVV.

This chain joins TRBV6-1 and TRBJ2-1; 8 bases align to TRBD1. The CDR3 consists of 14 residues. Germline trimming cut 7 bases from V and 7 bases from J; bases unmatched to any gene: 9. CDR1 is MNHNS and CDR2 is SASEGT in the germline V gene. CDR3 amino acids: CASIARQGKNEQFF. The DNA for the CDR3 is TGTGCCAGCATCGCCCGACAGGGGAAGAATGAGCAGTTCTTC.

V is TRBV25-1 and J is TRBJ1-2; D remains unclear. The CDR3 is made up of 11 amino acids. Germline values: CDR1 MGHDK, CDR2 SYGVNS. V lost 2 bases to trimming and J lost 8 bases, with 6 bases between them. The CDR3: CASSEAGGYTF. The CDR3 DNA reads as TGTGCCAGCAGTGAAGCAGGAGGCTACACCTTC.

Here the CDR3 reads CASSKTRTGELFF. Here the CDR3 DNA reads TGTGCCAGCAGTAAAACTCGGACCGGGGAGCTGTTTTTT. The chain is built from TRBV27 and TRBJ2-2; D is ambiguous. Germline V gives CDR1 MNHEY, CDR2 SMNVEV (reference sequence). The CDR3 contains 13 residues. The V end lost 5 bases, the J end lost 5 bases, and 9 bases lay between the germline ends.

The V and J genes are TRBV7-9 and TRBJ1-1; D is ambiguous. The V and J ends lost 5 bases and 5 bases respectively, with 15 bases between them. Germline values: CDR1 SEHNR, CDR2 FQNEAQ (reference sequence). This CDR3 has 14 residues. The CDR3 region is CASSTRTRGTEAFF. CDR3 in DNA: TGTGCCAGCAGCACCCGGACGCGAGGGACTGAAGCTTTCTTT.

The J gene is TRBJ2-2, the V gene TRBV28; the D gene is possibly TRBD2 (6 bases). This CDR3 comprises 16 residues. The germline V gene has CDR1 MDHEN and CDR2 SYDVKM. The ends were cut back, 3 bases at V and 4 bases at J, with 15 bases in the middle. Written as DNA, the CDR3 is TGTGCCAGCAGTTTTCTCCGGGGGAGTGGCACCGGGGAGCTGTTTTTT. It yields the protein CASSFLRGSGTGELFF.